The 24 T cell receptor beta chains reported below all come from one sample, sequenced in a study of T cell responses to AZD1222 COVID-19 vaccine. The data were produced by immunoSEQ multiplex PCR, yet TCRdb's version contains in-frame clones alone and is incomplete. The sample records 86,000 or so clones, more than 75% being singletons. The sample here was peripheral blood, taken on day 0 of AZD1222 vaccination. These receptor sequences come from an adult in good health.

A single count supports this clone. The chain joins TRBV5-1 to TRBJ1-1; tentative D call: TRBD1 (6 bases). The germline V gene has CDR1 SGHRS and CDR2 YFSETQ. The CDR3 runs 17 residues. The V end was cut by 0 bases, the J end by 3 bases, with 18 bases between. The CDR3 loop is CASSLAGAHRADTEAFF. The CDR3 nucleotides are TGCGCCAGCAGCTTGGCCGGGGCCCACAGGGCAGACACTGAAGCTTTCTTT.

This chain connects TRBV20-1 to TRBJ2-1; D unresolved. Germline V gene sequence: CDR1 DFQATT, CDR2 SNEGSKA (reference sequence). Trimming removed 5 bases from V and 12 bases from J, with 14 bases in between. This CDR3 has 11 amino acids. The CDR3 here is CSAGWSVGQFF. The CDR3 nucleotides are TGCAGTGCTGGGTGGTCTGTGGGGCAGTTCTTC.

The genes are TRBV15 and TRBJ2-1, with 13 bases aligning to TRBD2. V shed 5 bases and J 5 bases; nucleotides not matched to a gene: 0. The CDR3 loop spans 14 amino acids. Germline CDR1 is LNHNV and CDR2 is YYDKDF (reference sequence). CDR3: CATSGLAGDNEQFF. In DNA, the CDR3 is TGTGCCACCAGCGGACTAGCGGGAGACAATGAGCAGTTCTTC. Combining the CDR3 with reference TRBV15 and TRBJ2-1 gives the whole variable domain DAMVIQNPRYQVTQFGKPVTLSCSQTLNHNVMYWYQQKSSQAPKLLFHYYDKDFNNEADTPDNFQSRRPNTSFCFLDIRSPGLGDTAMYLCATSGLAGDNEQFFGPGTRLTVL.

CDR3 in amino acids: CASSGAGGTGELFF. The CDR3 DNA reads as TGTGCCAGCAGCGGCGCCGGGGGCACCGGGGAGCTGTTTTTT. This chain joins TRBV7-9 and TRBJ2-2; maybe TRBD2 (6 bases). From germline, CDR1 is SEHNR and CDR2 FQNEAQ (reference sequence). Trimming removed 5 bases at V and 4 bases at J, with 11 bases between. This CDR3 is 14 amino acids long.

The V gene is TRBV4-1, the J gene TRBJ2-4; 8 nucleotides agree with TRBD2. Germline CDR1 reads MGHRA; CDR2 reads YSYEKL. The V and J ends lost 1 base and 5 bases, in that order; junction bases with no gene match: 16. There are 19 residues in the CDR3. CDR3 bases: TGCGCCAGCAGCCAAGGTCCCGGGACTAGTACGGCCTCCCAAAACATTCAGTACTTC. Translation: CASSQGPGTSTASQNIQYF.

As DNA, the CDR3 is TGTGCCAGTAGTGGACTGACTCGTTTCCAAGAGACCCAGTACTTC. Its protein is CASSGLTRFQETQYF. The rearrangement joins TRBV19 to TRBJ2-5, with TRBD2 as a possible D gene (5 bases). Germline V gene sequence: CDR1 LNHDA, CDR2 SQIVND (reference sequence). V was trimmed by 5 bases and J by 1 base, leaving 14 bases between them. The CDR3 is 15 amino acids.

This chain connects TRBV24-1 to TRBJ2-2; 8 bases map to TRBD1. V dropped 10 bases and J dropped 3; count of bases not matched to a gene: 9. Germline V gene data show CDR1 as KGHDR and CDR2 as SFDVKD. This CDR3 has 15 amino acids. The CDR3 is CATSGTGEYTGELFF. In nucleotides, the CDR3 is TGTGCCACTTCTGGGACAGGCGAGTACACCGGGGAGCTGTTTTTT.

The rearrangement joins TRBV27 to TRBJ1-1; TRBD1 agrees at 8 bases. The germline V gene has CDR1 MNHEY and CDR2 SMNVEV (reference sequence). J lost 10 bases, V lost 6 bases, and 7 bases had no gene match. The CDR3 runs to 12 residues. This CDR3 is CASSSTGVVAFF. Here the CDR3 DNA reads TGTGCCAGCAGCTCGACAGGGGTGGTAGCTTTCTTT.

The DNA of the CDR3 is TGTGCCATCAGCAATGGGCTAGCGGGGGCTAGCGATGAGCAGTTCTTC. This sequence encodes CAISNGLAGASDEQFF. The V and J genes are TRBV10-3 and TRBJ2-1, with 10 nucleotides matching TRBD2. Germline trimming cut 6 bases from V and 8 bases from J; bases unmatched to any gene: 13. This CDR3 contains 16 residues. Germline V gene data show CDR1 as ENHRY and CDR2 as SYGVKD.

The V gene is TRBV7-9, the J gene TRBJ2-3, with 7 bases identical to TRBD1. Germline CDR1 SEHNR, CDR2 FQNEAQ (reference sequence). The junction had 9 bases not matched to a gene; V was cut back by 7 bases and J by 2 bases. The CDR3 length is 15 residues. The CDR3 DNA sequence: TGTGCCAGCAATCAACCGGGACAGCCCACAGATACGCAGTATTTT. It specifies CASNQPGQPTDTQYF.

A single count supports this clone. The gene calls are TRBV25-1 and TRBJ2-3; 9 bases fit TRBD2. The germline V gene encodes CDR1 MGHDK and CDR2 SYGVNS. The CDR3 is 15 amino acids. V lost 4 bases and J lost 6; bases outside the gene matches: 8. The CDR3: CASSAWRGGSDTQYF. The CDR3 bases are TGTGCCAGCAGTGCCTGGCGGGGGGGCAGTGATACGCAGTATTTT.

CDR3 sequence reads: CASSPETFNQPQHF. CDR3 bases: TGTGCCAGCAGTCCGGAGACCTTTAATCAGCCCCAGCATTTT. The V call is TRBV2, the J call TRBJ1-5, with D unresolved. Germline V gene data show CDR1 as SNHLY and CDR2 as FYNNEI. Trimming shortened V by 5 bases and J by 4 bases, and 12 bases separated the two germline ends. The CDR3 has 14 residues.

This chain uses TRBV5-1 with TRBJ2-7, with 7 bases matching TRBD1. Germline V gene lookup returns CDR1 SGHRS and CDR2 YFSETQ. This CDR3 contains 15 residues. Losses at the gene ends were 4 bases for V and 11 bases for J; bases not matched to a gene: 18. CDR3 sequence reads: CASSPNEMGTAKKYF. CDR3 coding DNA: TGCGCCAGCAGCCCTAACGAAATGGGGACAGCCAAGAAGTACTTC.

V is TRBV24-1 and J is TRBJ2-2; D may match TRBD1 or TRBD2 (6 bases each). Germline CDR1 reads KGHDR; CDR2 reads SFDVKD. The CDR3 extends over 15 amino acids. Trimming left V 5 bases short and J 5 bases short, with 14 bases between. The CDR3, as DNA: TGTGCCACCAGTGGACAGACAGGAGGGACCGGGGAGCTGTTTTTT. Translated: CATSGQTGGTGELFF.

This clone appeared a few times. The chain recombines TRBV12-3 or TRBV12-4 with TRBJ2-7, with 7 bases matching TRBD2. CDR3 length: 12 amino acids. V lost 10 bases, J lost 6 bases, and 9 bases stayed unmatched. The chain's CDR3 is CAIRGEGSEQYF. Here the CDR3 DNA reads TGTGCCATCCGAGGGGAGGGTAGCGAGCAGTACTTC.

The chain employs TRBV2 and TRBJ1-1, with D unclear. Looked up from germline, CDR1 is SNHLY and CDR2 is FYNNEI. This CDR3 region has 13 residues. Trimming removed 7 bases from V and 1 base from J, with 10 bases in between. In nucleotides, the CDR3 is TGTGCCAGCACCCCACACGAGAACACTGAAGCTTTCTTT. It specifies CASTPHENTEAFF.

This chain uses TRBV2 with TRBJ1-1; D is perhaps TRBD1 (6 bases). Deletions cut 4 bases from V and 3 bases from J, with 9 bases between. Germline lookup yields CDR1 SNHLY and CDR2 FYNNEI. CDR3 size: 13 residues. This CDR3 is CASSVQGYTEAFF. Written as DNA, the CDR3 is TGTGCCAGCAGTGTACAGGGCTACACTGAAGCTTTCTTT.

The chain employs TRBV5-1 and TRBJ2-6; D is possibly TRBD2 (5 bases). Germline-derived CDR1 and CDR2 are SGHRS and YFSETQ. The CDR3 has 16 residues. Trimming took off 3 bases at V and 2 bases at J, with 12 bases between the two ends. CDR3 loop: CASSSGPGTGANVLTF. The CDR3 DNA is TGCGCCAGCAGCTCAGGACCGGGAACTGGGGCCAACGTCCTGACTTTC.

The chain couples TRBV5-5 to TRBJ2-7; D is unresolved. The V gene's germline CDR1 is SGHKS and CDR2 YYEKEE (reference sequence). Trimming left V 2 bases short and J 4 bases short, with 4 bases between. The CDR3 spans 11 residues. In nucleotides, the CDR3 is TGTGCCAGCAGCTTTCTATACGAGCAGTACTTC. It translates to CASSFLYEQYF.

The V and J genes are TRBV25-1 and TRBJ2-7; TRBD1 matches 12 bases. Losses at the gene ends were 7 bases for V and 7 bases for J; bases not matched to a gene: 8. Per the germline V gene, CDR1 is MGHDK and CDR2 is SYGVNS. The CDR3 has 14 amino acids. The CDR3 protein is CASTVRDRGREQYF. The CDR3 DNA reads TGTGCCAGCACCGTGCGGGACAGGGGGCGTGAGCAGTACTTC.

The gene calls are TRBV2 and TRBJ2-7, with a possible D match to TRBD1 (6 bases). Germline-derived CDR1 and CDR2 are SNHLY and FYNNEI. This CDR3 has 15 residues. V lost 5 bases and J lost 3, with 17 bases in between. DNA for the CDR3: TGTGCCAGCAGTCTTTCTAACCGGGACAACTACGAGCAGTACTTC. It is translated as CASSLSNRDNYEQYF.

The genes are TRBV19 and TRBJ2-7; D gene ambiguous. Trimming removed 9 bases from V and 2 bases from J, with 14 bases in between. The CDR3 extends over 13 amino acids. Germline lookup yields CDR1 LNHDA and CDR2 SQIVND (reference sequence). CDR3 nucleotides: TGTGCCAGCTCCCAGACCGCAGCCTACGAGCAGTACTTC. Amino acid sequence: CASSQTAAYEQYF.

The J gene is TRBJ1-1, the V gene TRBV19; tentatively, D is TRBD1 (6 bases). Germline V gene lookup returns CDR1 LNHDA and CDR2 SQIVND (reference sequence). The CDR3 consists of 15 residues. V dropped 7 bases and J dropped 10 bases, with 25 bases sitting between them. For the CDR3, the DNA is TGTGCCAGTACCGCCCCAGGGGAAGAGGGGCGTGCAGCTTTCTTT. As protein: CASTAPGEEGRAAFF. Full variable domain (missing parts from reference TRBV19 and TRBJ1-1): DGGITQSPKYLFRKEGQNVTLSCEQNLNHDAMYWYRQDPGQGLRLIYYSQIVNDFQKGDIAEGYSVSREKKESFPLTVTSAQKNPTAFYLCASTAPGEEGRAAFFGQGTRLTVV.

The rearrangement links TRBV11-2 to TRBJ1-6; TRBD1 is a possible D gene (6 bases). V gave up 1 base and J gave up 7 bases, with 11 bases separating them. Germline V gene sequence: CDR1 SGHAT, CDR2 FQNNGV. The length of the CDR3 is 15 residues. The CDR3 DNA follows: TGTGCCAGCAGCTTAGCAGGGGTGAGAAATTCACCCCTCCACTTT. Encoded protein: CASSLAGVRNSPLHF.